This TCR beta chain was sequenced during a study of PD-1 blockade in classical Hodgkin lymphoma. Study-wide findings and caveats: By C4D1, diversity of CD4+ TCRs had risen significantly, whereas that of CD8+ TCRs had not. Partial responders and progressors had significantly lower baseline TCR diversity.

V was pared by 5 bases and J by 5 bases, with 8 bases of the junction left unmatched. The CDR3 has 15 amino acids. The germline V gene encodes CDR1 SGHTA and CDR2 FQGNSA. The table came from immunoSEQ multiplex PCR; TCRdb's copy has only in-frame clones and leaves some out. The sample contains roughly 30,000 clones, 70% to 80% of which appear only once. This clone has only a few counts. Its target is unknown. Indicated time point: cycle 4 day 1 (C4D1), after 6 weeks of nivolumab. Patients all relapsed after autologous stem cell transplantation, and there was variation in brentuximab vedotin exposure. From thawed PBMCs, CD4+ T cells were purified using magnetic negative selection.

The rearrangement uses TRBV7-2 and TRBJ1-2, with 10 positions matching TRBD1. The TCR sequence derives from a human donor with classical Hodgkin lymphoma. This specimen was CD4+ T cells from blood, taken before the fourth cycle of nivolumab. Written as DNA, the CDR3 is TGTGCCAGCAGCGCCCGTCCGGGACAGGGGTATGGCTACACCTTC. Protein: CASSARPGQGYGYTF.